This TCR beta chain was recovered during a study of cytomegalovirus exposure and HLA in healthy donors. 60 Vbeta and 13 Jbeta primers were used in PCR. Data came from immunoSEQ multiplex PCR; TCRdb stores just in-frame clones and leaves some out. Among 150,000 or so clones listed, less than 85% were seen once. CDR3 length: 12 amino acids. Germline assignment: CDR1 MDHEN and CDR2 SYDVKM. Trimming pared 5 bases from V and 4 bases from J, leaving 9 bases between. Sequenced sample: PBMCs. The genes are TRBV28 and TRBJ2-7; D uncertain. This TCR was sampled from a woman in her forties or fifties in good health and CMV-seropositive. CDR3 amino acids: CASSTNRYEQYF. DNA of the CDR3: TGTGCCAGCAGTACGAACCGGTACGAGCAGTACTTC.